The 21 T cell receptor beta chains in this list originate from one sample, sequenced in a study of blood T cells in healthy people across ages. A second PCR of about 7 to 12 cycles used a sample-barcoded 5' primer and a J-beta primer mix. MiXCR, applied by TCRdb to the 5' RACE reads, yields one record per CDR3 protein. The sample lists 1.8 million or so distinct CDR3 sequences, 30% to 40% occurring once. Sequenced: blood. Every receptor here comes from a human donor in good health.

This clonotype was seen just once. The chain links TRBV4-2 to TRBJ2-4; 12 positions match TRBD2. This CDR3 contains 17 residues. Germline CDR1 and CDR2: LGHNA and YNFKEQ. The junction had 8 bases not matched to a gene; V was cut back by 5 bases and J by 3 bases. The CDR3 sequence: CASSLALAGGIKNIQYF. CDR3 nucleotides: TGTGCCAGCAGCTTAGCTCTAGCGGGGGGGATCAAAAACATTCAGTACTTC.

This clonotype showed up many times. The CDR3 spells CASSRAGEQFF. Written as DNA, the CDR3 is TGTGCCAGTTCCAGGGCTGGTGAGCAGTTCTTC. The rearrangement uses TRBV12-3 or TRBV12-4 and TRBJ2-1; a weak D match, TRBD1 (5 bases). The CDR3 extends over 11 amino acids. The V gene lost 9 bases and the J gene lost 9 bases, with 12 bases spanning the gap.

This clonotype was seen a handful of times. The gene calls are TRBV7-2 and TRBJ1-2, with unresolved D. The CDR3 length is 15 residues. The ends were cut back, 5 bases at V and 5 bases at J, with 18 bases in the middle. The germline CDR1 and CDR2 sequences are SGHTA and FQGNSA. In nucleotides, the CDR3 is TGTGCCAGCAGCCCTTTGGGCGTCAGATTATATGGCTACACCTTC. This translates into CASSPLGVRLYGYTF.

The chain carries TRBV5-1 and TRBJ2-4; TRBD1 matches at 7 bases. The ends lost 3 bases at V and 13 bases at J; junction bases unmatched: 10. Germline lookup yields CDR1 SGHRS and CDR2 YFSETQ. The CDR3 loop spans 13 amino acids. Here the CDR3 reads CASSYGQAWEQYF. The CDR3 bases are TGCGCCAGCAGCTACGGACAGGCCTGGGAGCAGTACTTC.

The chain employs TRBV5-1 and TRBJ2-1, with 9 bases lining up with TRBD2. J gave up 8 bases and V 0 bases, and 6 bases lay outside the gene matches. CDR1 and CDR2 from the germline V gene are SGHRS and YFSETQ. The CDR3 length is 15 residues. The CDR3 DNA reads as TGCGCCAGCAGCTTGGATCTAGCGGGGCAGGATGAGCAGTTCTTC. Protein: CASSLDLAGQDEQFF. Based on the CDR3 plus reference TRBV5-1 and TRBJ2-1, the full variable domain is KAGVTQTPRYLIKTRGQQVTLSCSPISGHRSVSWYQQTPGQGLQFLFEYFSETQRNKGNFPGRFSGRQFSNSRSEMNVSTLELGDSALYLCASSLDLAGQDEQFFGPGTRLTVL.

This rearrangement joins TRBV10-2 to TRBJ2-7; D is undetermined. There are 14 residues in the CDR3. V lost 7 bases and J lost 1, with 14 bases in between. Germline-derived CDR1 and CDR2 are WSHSY and SAAADI. The CDR3 reads CASKGRLTSYEQYF. The CDR3 DNA is TGCGCCAGCAAAGGCAGGCTAACGTCCTACGAGCAGTACTTC.

This clonotype was recorded a few times. This chain uses TRBV15 with TRBJ1-2; D unresolved. CDR1 and CDR2 from the germline V gene are LNHNV and YYDKDF (reference sequence). The CDR3 extends over 16 amino acids. V lost 3 bases and J lost 4, with 18 bases in between. The CDR3 loop is CATSSGFLGITYGYTF. Written as DNA, the CDR3 is TGTGCCACCAGCAGCGGCTTTTTGGGCATCACCTATGGCTACACCTTC.

In its sample, this clonotype was seen a few times. This chain joins TRBV7-9 and TRBJ2-5; a weak D match, TRBD1 (5 bases). CDR3 length equals 12 residues. Trimming removed 6 bases from V and 4 bases from J, with 9 bases in between. Germline CDR1 SEHNR, CDR2 FQNEAQ (reference sequence). CDR3: CASRPGLETQYF. CDR3 coding DNA: TGTGCCAGCAGGCCAGGGTTAGAGACCCAGTACTTC.

The chain couples TRBV7-9 to TRBJ2-1; a weak D match, TRBD2 (7 bases). The CDR3 length is 16 residues. The V and J ends lost 0 bases and 9 bases respectively, with 18 bases between them. The germline V gene has CDR1 SEHNR and CDR2 FQNEAQ (reference sequence). Here the CDR3 reads CASSLALGGARSEQFF. The CDR3 region has the DNA TGTGCCAGCAGCTTAGCGCTGGGGGGGGCGCGGAGTGAGCAGTTCTTC. Using reference TRBV7-9 and TRBJ2-1 for the parts outside the CDR3, the full variable domain is DTGVSQNPRHKITKRGQNVTFRCDPISEHNRLYWYRQTLGQGPEFLTYFQNEAQLEKSRLLSDRFSAERPKGSFSTLEIQRTEQGDSAMYLCASSLALGGARSEQFFGPGTRLTVL.

This clonotype came up once. The chain employs TRBV12-3 or TRBV12-4 and TRBJ1-1; 9 nucleotides agree with TRBD1. Germline trimming cut 6 bases from V and 5 bases from J; bases unmatched to any gene: 10. This CDR3 region has 15 residues. In DNA form, the CDR3 reads TGTGCCAGCAGCGCGGACAGGGGATCGAAGACTGAAGCTTTCTTT. Translated, it gives CASSADRGSKTEAFF.

V is TRBV4-3 and J is TRBJ2-5; D unresolved. Between the trimmed V and J ends, which lost 1 base and 1 base, there was a span of 10 bases. Germline V gives CDR1 LGHNA, CDR2 YSLEER. CDR3 length: 15 amino acids. The CDR3 nucleotides are TGCGCCAGCAGCCAAGCTTGGATCCCCCAAGAGACCCAGTACTTC. Translated: CASSQAWIPQETQYF.

The rearrangement links TRBV9 to TRBJ2-3; possible D gene TRBD2, 6 bases. There are 16 residues in the CDR3. CDR1 and CDR2 from the germline V gene are SGDLS and YYNGEE. The V and J ends lost 4 bases and 1 base respectively, with 16 bases between them. The CDR3 sequence is CASSPRAGLGTDTQYF. Here the CDR3 DNA reads TGTGCCAGCAGCCCTAGGGCGGGGCTGGGCACAGATACGCAGTATTTT.

This clonotype has only a few counts. This sequence joins TRBV10-3 and TRBJ2-7, with D perhaps TRBD1 (6 bases). The germline V gene has CDR1 ENHRY and CDR2 SYGVKD. The CDR3 is 13 amino acids. V was pared by 7 bases and J by 1 base, with 11 bases between. Here the CDR3 DNA reads TGTGCCATCACGGCAGGGGAGTCCTACGAGCAGTACTTC. It encodes CAITAGESYEQYF.

This clonotype has a count of ten or more. The genes are TRBV4-3 and TRBJ1-1, with D tentatively TRBD1 (6 bases). V lost 4 bases and J lost 3, with 9 bases in between. The CDR3 is 13 amino acids. Germline assignment: CDR1 LGHNA and CDR2 YSLEER. CDR3: CASSLQGHTEAFF. CDR3 sequence (DNA): TGCGCCAGCAGCCTTCAGGGGCACACTGAAGCTTTCTTT.

Comments on this clonotype: This may arise from a read error, as a much more abundant clone is one base away. The chain couples TRBV20-1 to TRBJ2-5; possible D gene TRBD1, 5 bases. CDR1 and CDR2 (germline): DFQATT, SNEGSKA (reference sequence). There are 12 residues in the CDR3. With 4 bases removed from V and 5 bases from J, the gap between germline ends came to 11 bases. CDR3 loop: CSATGIGETQYF. CDR3 nucleotide sequence: TGCAGTGCTACAGGGATCGGGGAGACCCAGTACTTC.

The genes are TRBV12-3 or TRBV12-4 and TRBJ2-7; unclear D gene. The CDR3 extends over 12 amino acids. Trimming cost V 8 bases and J 7 bases, with 15 bases left between them. DNA of the CDR3: TGTGCCAGCTCGCGGTATCCCGGAGAGCAGTACTTC. The encoded protein is CASSRYPGEQYF.

A remark on this clonotype: Just one base apart from a much larger clone, this may be a read error. The chain employs TRBV7-2 and TRBJ2-5; D is ambiguous. CDR3 length: 13 residues. Per the germline V gene, CDR1 is SGHTA and CDR2 is FQGNSA. With 5 bases removed from V and 5 bases from J, the gap between germline ends came to 12 bases. CDR3 sequence: CASSPSPHETQYF. Written as DNA, the CDR3 is TGTGCCAGCAGCCCCTCCCCCCATGAGACCCAGTACTTC. Variable domain in full (rest from reference TRBV7-2 and TRBJ2-5): GAGVSQSPSNKVTEKGKDVELRCDPISGHTALYWYRQSLGQGLEFLIYFQGNSAPDKSGLPSDRFSAERTGGSVSTLTIQRTQQEDSAVYLCASSPSPHETQYFGPGTRLLVL.

V gene TRBV29-1 combines with J gene TRBJ1-1; 10 bases line up with TRBD1. The V and J ends lost 4 bases and 5 bases, in that order; junction bases with no gene match: 7. The CDR3 is 14 amino acids. CDR1 and CDR2 (germline): SQVTM, ANQGSEA. CDR3 protein: CSVGAGQGRTEAFF. The CDR3 DNA is TGCAGCGTTGGGGCGGGACAGGGGCGGACTGAAGCTTTCTTT.

This clonotype came up a few times. The rearrangement joins TRBV7-9 to TRBJ2-1, with 8 bases lining up with TRBD1. This CDR3 is 16 amino acids long. After removal of 4 bases from V and 0 bases from J, the junction contained 5 bases not matched to a gene. From germline, CDR1 is SEHNR and CDR2 FQNEAQ (reference sequence). This chain's CDR3 is CASSWYRGSSYNEQFF. CDR3 nucleotides: TGTGCCAGCAGCTGGTACAGGGGGAGCTCCTACAATGAGCAGTTCTTC. Looking up the rest from reference TRBV7-9 and TRBJ2-1 gives the full variable domain: DTGVSQNPRHKITKRGQNVTFRCDPISEHNRLYWYRQTLGQGPEFLTYFQNEAQLEKSRLLSDRFSAERPKGSFSTLEIQRTEQGDSAMYLCASSWYRGSSYNEQFFGPGTRLTVL.

This clonotype was counted only a few times. This chain links TRBV29-1 with TRBJ2-1; 7 nucleotides line up with TRBD1. This CDR3 has 15 residues. J lost 4 bases, V lost 2 bases, and 8 bases had no gene match. Germline CDR1 is SQVTM and CDR2 is ANQGSEA. The CDR3 DNA reads TGCAGCGTTGAACCCCGGGACAGAGTATACAATGAGCAGTTCTTC. This translates into CSVEPRDRVYNEQFF.

Concerning this clonotype itself: Compared with germline, one end of the junction differs, possibly owing to a read error. This rearrangement joins TRBV25-1 to TRBJ1-2; 9 bases match TRBD1. Germline V gene sequence: CDR1 MGHDK, CDR2 SYGVNS. The CDR3 length is 15 residues. The CDR3 bases are TGTGCCAGCGGTGAAGACAGGGGGGCTTCCTATGGCTACACCTTC. Amino acid sequence: CASGEDRGASYGYTF.